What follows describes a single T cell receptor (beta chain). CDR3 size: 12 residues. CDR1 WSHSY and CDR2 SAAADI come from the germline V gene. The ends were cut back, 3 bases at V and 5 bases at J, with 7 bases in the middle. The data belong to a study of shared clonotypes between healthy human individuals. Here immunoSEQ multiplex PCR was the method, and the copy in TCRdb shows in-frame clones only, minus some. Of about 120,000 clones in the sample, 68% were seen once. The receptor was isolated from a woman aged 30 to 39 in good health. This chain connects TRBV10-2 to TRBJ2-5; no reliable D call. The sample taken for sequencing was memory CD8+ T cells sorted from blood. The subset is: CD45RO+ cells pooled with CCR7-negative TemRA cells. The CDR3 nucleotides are TGCGCCAGCAGTGAAACAAAGGAGACCCAGTACTTC. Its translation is CASSETKETQYF.